The 6 T cell receptor beta chains below all came from one sample that was sequenced in a study of cytomegalovirus exposure and HLA in healthy donors. The PCR made use of 60 Vbeta and 13 Jbeta primers. Repertoires were generated with immunoSEQ multiplex PCR, while TCRdb's copy carries only in-frame clones and drops some. There are roughly 100,000 clones in the sample; 69% occur only once, and more than 2.5% lies in the top ten. Sequences were obtained from PBMCs. These receptors all come from a man aged 25 to 40 in good health and CMV-seronegative.

This chain connects TRBV28 to TRBJ2-5; TRBD2 matches 9 bases. The J segment lost 4 bases and the V segment lost 5 bases, leaving 2 bases of the junction unmatched. Germline CDR1 and CDR2: MDHEN and SYDVKM. The CDR3 length is 13 residues. CDR3 protein: CASSAGGTETQYF. As DNA, the CDR3 is TGTGCCAGCAGTGCGGGGGGGACAGAGACCCAGTACTTC.

The table lists this clone with a count of one. The V call is TRBV7-2, the J call TRBJ2-3; 7 bases are a match to TRBD1. CDR1 is SGHTA and CDR2 is FQGNSA in the germline V gene. The V and J ends lost 5 bases and 3 bases, in that order; junction bases with no gene match: 8. The CDR3 runs to 15 residues. The CDR3 sequence is CASSPTGIGTDTQYF. The CDR3 DNA follows: TGTGCCAGCAGCCCGACAGGGATAGGGACAGATACGCAGTATTTT.

The genes are TRBV7-8 and TRBJ2-1; 12 nucleotides match TRBD2. CDR3 size: 19 residues. Germline trimming cut 0 bases from V and 4 bases from J; bases unmatched to any gene: 10. The V gene's germline CDR1 is SGHVS and CDR2 FQNEAQ. In nucleotides, the CDR3 is TGTGCCAGCAGCTTAGCAGGGCTAGCGGGAGGGCCAGGATACAATGAGCAGTTCTTC. Translating gives CASSLAGLAGGPGYNEQFF.

In this sample, this clone turned up a few times. This chain links TRBV7-3 with TRBJ2-3, with TRBD2 matching 8 bases. J lost 1 base, V lost 2 bases, and 5 bases had no gene match. Germline V gene data show CDR1 as SGHTA and CDR2 as FQGTGA. There are 16 residues in the CDR3. The CDR3 region has the DNA TGTGCCAGCAGCTTAGGGTCGGGAGGGGGCACAGATACGCAGTATTTT. Residues: CASSLGSGGGTDTQYF.

V and J are TRBV28 and TRBJ2-1, with 8 bases matching TRBD1. The length of the CDR3 is 16 residues. V shed 5 bases, J shed 0 bases, and the junction held 6 bases outside the gene matches. CDR1 is MDHEN and CDR2 is SYDVKM in the germline V gene. The CDR3 coding sequence is TGTGCCAGCAGTCCTGACAGGGGCAGCTCCTACAATGAGCAGTTCTTC. Translated: CASSPDRGSSYNEQFF.

DNA of the CDR3: TGTGCCAGCAGGGGAATGGGGCAGATCGCAGAGACCCAGTACTTC. Translated: CASRGMGQIAETQYF. The chain has TRBV7-3 and TRBJ2-5; maybe TRBD1 (5 bases). Germline assignment: CDR1 SGHTA and CDR2 FQGTGA. The ends were cut back, 6 bases at V and 4 bases at J, with 18 bases in the middle. The CDR3 has 15 amino acids. Full variable domain (outside the CDR3, taken from reference TRBV7-3 and TRBJ2-5): GAGVSQTPSNKVTEKGKYVELRCDPISGHTALYWYRQSLGQGPEFLIYFQGTGAADDSGLPNDRFFAVRPEGSVSTLKIQRTERGDSAVYLCASRGMGQIAETQYFGPGTRLLVL.